This T cell receptor beta chain was obtained from a study of identical twins. Whole-study findings and limits: There is a chance that invariant MAIT and iNKT cells partially muddied zero-insertion analyses.

TCRdb ran MiXCR on the 5' RACE reads and lists one entry per CDR3 protein. The sample holds more than 400,000 distinct CDR3 sequences, roughly 15% seen once. About this clonotype: As yet, its antigen is unknown.

CDR1 and CDR2 from the germline V gene are SGHDN and FVKESK. The length of the CDR3 is 15 residues. Trimming stripped 1 base from V and 5 bases from J, with 14 bases between. The same data also went into a second study, on yellow fever vaccine responses in identical twins.

The chain links TRBV14 to TRBJ2-5; no clear D. The source material was CD4+ T cells sorted from blood. The clonotype comes from a young woman in good health. Here the CDR3 DNA reads TGTGCCAGCAGCCAAGTCCTGGGAACCAGTGAGACCCAGTACTTC. Amino acids: CASSQVLGTSETQYF.